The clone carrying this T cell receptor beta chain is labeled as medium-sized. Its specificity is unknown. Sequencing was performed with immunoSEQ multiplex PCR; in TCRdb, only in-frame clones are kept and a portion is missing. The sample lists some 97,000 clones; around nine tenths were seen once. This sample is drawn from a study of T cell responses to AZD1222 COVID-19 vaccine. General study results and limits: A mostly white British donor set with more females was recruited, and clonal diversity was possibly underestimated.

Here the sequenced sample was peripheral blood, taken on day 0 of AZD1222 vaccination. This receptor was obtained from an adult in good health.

Here the CDR3 DNA reads TGCGCCAGCAGCCAAGACTACTCGGTGGGGAGCTCCTATAATTCACCCCTCCACTTT. Translated, it gives CASSQDYSVGSSYNSPLHF. The chain is built from TRBV4-1 and TRBJ1-6; D is ambiguous. V shed 0 bases and J shed 0 bases, with 15 bases lying between them. Germline values: CDR1 MGHRA, CDR2 YSYEKL. The CDR3 runs to 19 residues.